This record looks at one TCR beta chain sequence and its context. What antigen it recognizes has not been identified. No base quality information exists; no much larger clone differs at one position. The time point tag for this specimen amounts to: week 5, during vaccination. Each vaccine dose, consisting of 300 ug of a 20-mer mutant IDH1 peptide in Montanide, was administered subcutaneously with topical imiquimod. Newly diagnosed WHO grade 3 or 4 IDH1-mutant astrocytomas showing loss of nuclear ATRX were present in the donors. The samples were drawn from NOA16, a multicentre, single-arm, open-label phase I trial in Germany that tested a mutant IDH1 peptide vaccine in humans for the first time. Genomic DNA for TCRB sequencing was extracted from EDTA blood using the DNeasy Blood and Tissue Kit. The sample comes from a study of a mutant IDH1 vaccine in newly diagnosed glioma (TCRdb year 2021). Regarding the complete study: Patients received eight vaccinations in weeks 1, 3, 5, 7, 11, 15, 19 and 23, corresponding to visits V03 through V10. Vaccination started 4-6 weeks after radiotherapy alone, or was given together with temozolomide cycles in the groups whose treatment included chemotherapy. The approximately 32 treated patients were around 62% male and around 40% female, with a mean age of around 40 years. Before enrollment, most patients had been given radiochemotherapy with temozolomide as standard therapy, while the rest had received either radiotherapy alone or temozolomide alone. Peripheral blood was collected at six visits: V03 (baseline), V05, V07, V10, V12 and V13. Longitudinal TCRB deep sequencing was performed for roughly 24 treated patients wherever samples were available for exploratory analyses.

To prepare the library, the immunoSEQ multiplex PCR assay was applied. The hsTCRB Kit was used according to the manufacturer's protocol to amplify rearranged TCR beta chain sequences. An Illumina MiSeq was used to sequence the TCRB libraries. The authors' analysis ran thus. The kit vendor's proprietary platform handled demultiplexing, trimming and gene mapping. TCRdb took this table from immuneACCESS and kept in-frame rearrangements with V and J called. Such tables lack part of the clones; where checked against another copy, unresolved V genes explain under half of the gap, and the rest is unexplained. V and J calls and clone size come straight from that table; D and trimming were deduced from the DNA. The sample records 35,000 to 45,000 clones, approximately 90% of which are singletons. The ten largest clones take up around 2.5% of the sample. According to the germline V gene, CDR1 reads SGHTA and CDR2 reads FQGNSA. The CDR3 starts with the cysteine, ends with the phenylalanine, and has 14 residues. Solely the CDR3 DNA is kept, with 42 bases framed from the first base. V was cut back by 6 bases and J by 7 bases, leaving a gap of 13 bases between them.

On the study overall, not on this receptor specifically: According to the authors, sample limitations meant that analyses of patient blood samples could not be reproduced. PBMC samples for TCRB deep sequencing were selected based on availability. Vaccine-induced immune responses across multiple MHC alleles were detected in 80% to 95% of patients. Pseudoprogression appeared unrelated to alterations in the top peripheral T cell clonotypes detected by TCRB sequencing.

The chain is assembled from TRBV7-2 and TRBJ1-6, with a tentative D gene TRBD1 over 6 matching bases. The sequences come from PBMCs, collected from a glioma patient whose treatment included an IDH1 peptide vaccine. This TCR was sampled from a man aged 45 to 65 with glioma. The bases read TGTGCCAGCAGGGCCGGGACAACCAATTCACCCCTCCACTTT. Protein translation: CASRAGTTNSPLHF.